Listed here are 8 T cell receptor beta chains from one sample, sequenced in a study of CXCR3-negative and CXCR3-positive naive CD8 T cells. Study-wide results and limits: Naive cells with CXCR3 showed TRB CDR3s that were more hydrophobic than those in CXCR3-negative naive cells.

The antigens for these receptors are not known. Libraries of TRB cDNA were made by 5' RACE and carried UMIs. TCRdb reprocessed the 5' RACE reads, with one entry per CDR3 protein and no DNA. In total, the table holds around 63,000 distinct CDR3 sequences. The sequencing input was naive CXCR3+ CD8+ T cells from blood. The subset: CD45RO-CCR7+CD27+CD95- naive CD8+ T cells expressing CXCR3 (TNR3+). Receptors originate from a human donor in good health. Some clones in this sample may be carry-over from other donors' samples.

CDR3 protein: CSVPSGTAGFEQFF. The rearrangement joins TRBV29-1 to TRBJ2-1; TCRdb calls TRBD2, which cannot be checked without DNA. CDR1 is SQVTM and CDR2 is ANQGSEA in the germline V gene. The CDR3 length is 14 residues.

The CDR3 is CASSSTDTPPITTEAFF. The J gene is TRBJ1-1, the V gene TRBV7-9; lacking DNA, the TRBD1 call made by TCRdb goes unchecked. This CDR3 region has 17 residues. Germline V gene lookup returns CDR1 SEHNR and CDR2 FQNEAQ (reference sequence).

V usage is TRBV12-3 or TRBV12-4 and J usage is TRBJ1-4; TCRdb's assignment of TRBD1 cannot be checked, as there is no DNA. The CDR3 sequence is 15 residues long. The CDR3 here is CASSRETGANEKLFF.

The rearrangement uses TRBV28 and TRBJ2-4; without DNA, the TCRdb call of TRBD2 cannot be checked. CDR1 and CDR2 (germline): MDHEN, SYDVKM. The length of the CDR3 is 14 residues. The CDR3 loop reads CAAATRRWRNIQYF. Together with reference TRBV28 and TRBJ2-4, the CDR3 gives the full variable domain: DVKVTQSSRYLVKRTGEKVFLECVQDMDHENMFWYRQDPGLGLRLIYFSYDVKMKEKGDIPEGYSVSREKKERFSLILESASTNQTSMYLCAAATRRWRNIQYFGAGTRLSVL.

This rearrangement joins TRBV11-2 to TRBJ1-2. The CDR3 contains 15 residues. The germline V gene encodes CDR1 SGHAT and CDR2 FQNNGV. The CDR3 loop reads CASSSFETENYGYTF.

This rearrangement joins TRBV3-1 to TRBJ2-6. CDR3 length: 20 residues. CDR1 and CDR2 (germline): LGHDT, YNNKEL (reference sequence). CDR3 protein: CASSGTFPVSVYSGANVLTF.

The rearrangement links TRBV2 to TRBJ2-7; without DNA, the TCRdb call of TRBD1 cannot be checked. The CDR3 runs 12 residues. The V gene's germline CDR1 is SNHLY and CDR2 FYNNEI. The CDR3 region is CASMDRPYEQYF.

The chain employs TRBV5-1 and TRBJ1-4. The CDR3 has 14 residues. Germline V lookup: CDR1 SGHRS, CDR2 YFSETQ. The CDR3 protein is CASSLGPQNEKLFF.